This T cell receptor beta chain appears in the sequencing data of a study of blood T cell repertoires in COVID-19. Overall study context: The study drew acute and convalescent COVID-19 samples from the United States, Italy and Spain.

Original processing notes: The authors estimated nucleated cell counts from reference gene primer amplification. The repertoire was sequenced with immunoSEQ multiplex PCR; TCRdb's copy has only in-frame clones and lacks some. The V and J calls and clone size are taken from that table; D and trimming were inferred from the DNA. This table holds about 180,000 clones, 79% found once. Trimming left V 0 bases short and J 4 bases short, with 10 bases between. The CDR3 loop spans 14 amino acids. Germline V gene data show CDR1 as SGHDT and CDR2 as YYEEEE. Sequencing input: peripheral blood. This TCR came from a woman aged 55-69 years with COVID-19, enrolled during active disease. This rearrangement joins TRBV5-6 to TRBJ2-5; the D gene is possibly TRBD2 (5 bases). As DNA, the CDR3 is TGTGCCAGCAGCTTGGGGACTCTGGGAGAGACCCAGTACTTC. Translated: CASSLGTLGETQYF.